This T cell receptor (beta chain) is drawn from a study of shared clonotypes between healthy human individuals. Naive CD8 cells, CD45RO-negative and positively selected for CCR7, excluded terminally differentiated effector memory CD45RA+ cells. Using immunoSEQ multiplex PCR, the repertoire was profiled, and TCRdb retains in-frame clones only, with some absent. The sample shows about 2.1 million clones, about 94% of them seen only once. Details on this clone: The antigen is unknown.

Regarding the study as a whole: Enrolling few donors narrowed the genetic and exposure-history diversity that was represented.

Sequenced sample: naive CD8+ T cells from PBMCs. The clonotype originates from a man between 18 and 29 years old in good health. Some clones in this sample may be carry-over from other donors' samples.

CDR3 residues: CASSLVAGTSGTPSYNEQFF. CDR3 DNA sequence: TGCGCCAGCAGCTTGGTGGCAGGTACGAGCGGGACCCCCTCCTACAATGAGCAGTTCTTC. This chain links TRBV5-1 with TRBJ2-1; TRBD2 agrees at 7 bases. The germline V gene has CDR1 SGHRS and CDR2 YFSETQ. This CDR3 is built from 20 residues. The trim removed 0 bases at V and 0 bases at J, leaving 15 bases unmatched.